The rows below give T cell receptor beta chains drawn from one sample of a study of cytomegalovirus exposure and HLA in healthy donors. Generated by immunoSEQ multiplex PCR, the TCRdb table keeps only in-frame clones and is missing some. The data contain 75,000 to 90,000 clones, roughly 80% of them singletons. The material sequenced was PBMCs. The receptors come from a human donor in good health. Each CDR3 is given with its conserved first and last residue. D genes are given only for firm matches. Expanded clones are given a class, and other clones once, few, many or no size at all.

J | size | D | V | CDR3 | DNA
TRBJ2-6 | - | - | TRBV4-3 | CASSQDGNRGFRSGANVLTF | TGCGCCAGCAGCCAAGATGGAAATAGGGGCTTCCGCTCTGGGGCCAACGTCCTGACTTTC
TRBJ1-3 | - | - | TRBV6-5 | CASSIEPSSGNTIYF | TGTGCCAGCAGCATCGAGCCCTCATCTGGAAACACCATATATTTT
TRBJ2-1 | - | TRBD1 | TRBV15 | CATSKTGLGDNEQFF | TGTGCCACCAGCAAGACAGGGCTGGGAGACAATGAGCAGTTCTTC
TRBJ1-2 | - | TRBD1 | TRBV5-6 | CASSPTGTGLSRGYTF | TGTGCCAGCAGTCCAACCGGGACAGGGCTTTCCCGTGGCTACACCTTC
TRBJ2-7 | - | TRBD1 | TRBV6-4 | CASSREGQGPYEQYF | TGTGCCAGCAGCAGAGAGGGACAGGGCCCCTACGAGCAGTACTTC
TRBJ2-3 | - | - | TRBV5-1 | CASSLDGGANTQYF | TGCGCCAGCAGCTTGGATGGGGGGGCAAATACGCAGTATTTT
TRBJ2-3 | - | - | TRBV18 | CASSQQQDTQYF | TGTGCCAGCTCACAACAACAGGATACGCAGTATTTT
TRBJ1-2 | - | - | TRBV25-1 | CASSDRLYGYTF | TGTGCCAGCAGTGATCGTTTGTATGGCTACACCTTC
TRBJ2-7 | - | - | TRBV6-1 | CASSEGGGAYEQYF | TGTGCCAGCAGTGAAGGAGGTGGGGCGTACGAGCAGTACTTC
TRBJ2-7 | - | TRBD1 | TRBV28 | CASRGTGSRTYEQYF | TGTGCCAGCAGAGGGACAGGGTCCCGAACCTACGAGCAGTACTTC
TRBJ2-1 | once | - | TRBV6-1 | CASNSGQPYNEQFF | TGTGCCAGCAATTCAGGACAGCCTTACAATGAGCAGTTCTTC
TRBJ2-5 | - | TRBD2 | TRBV5-1 | CASSPGRHQETQYF | TGCGCCAGCAGCCCCGGGAGGCATCAAGAGACCCAGTACTTC
TRBJ2-1 | - | TRBD2 | TRBV28 | CASSTGLAADNEQFF | TGTGCCAGCAGTACTGGACTAGCGGCAGACAATGAGCAGTTCTTC
TRBJ2-5 | - | - | TRBV2 | CATSDQETQYF | TGTGCCACCTCGGACCAAGAGACCCAGTACTTC
TRBJ2-3 | few | - | TRBV12-5 | CASNRAGTDTQYF | TGTGCTAGTAACAGGGCGGGCACAGATACGCAGTATTTT
TRBJ1-4 | - | - | TRBV6-5 | CASSPRGGEKLFF | TGTGCCAGCAGCCCCCGTGGAGGGGAAAAACTGTTTTTT
TRBJ1-1 | - | TRBD1 | TRBV27 | CASSFRGTGGFGAFF | TGTGCCAGCAGTTTTCGCGGGACAGGGGGGTTTGGGGCTTTCTTT
TRBJ1-5 | - | - | TRBV19 | CASRHDKFQPQHF | TGTGCCAGTAGGCATGACAAGTTCCAGCCCCAGCATTTT
TRBJ2-7 | - | - | TRBV5-4 | CASSSTGTTYEQYF | TGTGCCAGCAGCTCGACAGGTACGACCTACGAGCAGTACTTC
TRBJ1-2 | - | TRBD1 | TRBV2 | CASSEAGQGYYGYTF | TGTGCCAGCAGTGAAGCGGGACAGGGTTACTATGGCTACACCTTC
TRBJ1-2 | - | TRBD1 | TRBV7-2 | CASSSGTGARGYTF | TGTGCCAGCAGCTCAGGAACAGGGGCCCGTGGCTACACCTTC
TRBJ2-3 | - | - | TRBV25-1 | CASSELGSAQYF | TGTGCCAGCAGTGAATTGGGTAGCGCGCAGTATTTT
TRBJ1-2 | - | - | TRBV29-1 | CSGARANYGYPF | TGCAGCGGGGCCAGGGCTAACTATGGCTACCCCTTC
TRBJ1-5 | - | - | TRBV18 | CASSPRDGNQPQHF | TGTGCCAGCTCACCACGCGATGGCAATCAGCCCCAGCATTTT
TRBJ2-6 | few | - | TRBV6-4 | CASSAYADSGANVLTF | TGTGCCAGCAGCGCTTATGCGGACTCTGGGGCCAACGTCCTGACTTTC
TRBJ1-6 | - | - | TRBV19 | CASSTGQVNSPLHF | TGTGCCAGTAGTACGGGACAAGTTAATTCACCCCTCCACTTT
TRBJ2-4 | - | - | TRBV20-1 | CSAARENIQYF | TGCAGTGCCGCCAGGGAAAACATTCAGTACTTC
TRBJ1-2 | - | TRBD1 | TRBV13 | CASSLGLTGEAGGYTF | TGTGCCAGCAGCTTAGGATTAACAGGGGAAGCAGGGGGCTACACCTTC
TRBJ2-3 | - | TRBD2 | TRBV5-4 | CAKGLAGHDTQYF | TGTGCCAAAGGACTAGCGGGTCATGATACGCAGTATTTT
TRBJ2-5 | - | TRBD2 | TRBV7-7 | CASSSLAGAEGETQYF | TGTGCCAGCAGCTCGTTAGCGGGGGCGGAAGGAGAGACCCAGTACTTC
TRBJ1-4 | - | TRBD1 | TRBV5-8 | CASSARDRANEKLFF | TGTGCCAGCAGCGCCCGGGACAGGGCTAATGAAAAACTGTTTTTT
TRBJ2-2 | - | - | TRBV5-1 | CASSSITGNTGELFF | TGCGCCAGCAGCTCCATTACAGGGAACACCGGGGAGCTGTTTTTT
TRBJ1-2 | - | - | TRBV6-5 | CASSPSSANYGYTF | TGTGCCAGCAGTCCGTCCTCAGCGAACTATGGCTACACCTTC
TRBJ2-7 | once | TRBD1 | TRBV7-9 | CASSTARDRGHYEQYF | TGTGCCAGCAGCACCGCCCGGGACAGGGGGCACTACGAGCAGTACTTC
TRBJ2-3 | - | - | TRBV10-1 | CASSDEGLNTDTQYF | TGCGCCAGCAGTGACGAGGGATTAAACACAGATACGCAGTATTTT
TRBJ1-5 | once | TRBD1 | TRBV7-9 | CASRTGNGNQPQNF | TGTGCCAGCAGGACAGGGAACGGAAATCAGCCCCAGAATTTT
TRBJ2-5 | few | TRBD1 | TRBV6-5 | CASSLGQGRTQYF | TGTGCCAGCAGCTTAGGACAGGGACGGACCCAGTACTTC
TRBJ1-6 | - | - | TRBV5-4 | CASSRTGLQSPLHF | TGTGCCAGCAGCCGAACAGGGCTACAGTCACCCCTCCACTTT
TRBJ1-2 | - | - | TRBV19 | CASTGGGPPDNYGYTF | TGTGCCAGTACCGGGGGGGGCCCCCCAGATAACTATGGCTACACCTTC
TRBJ1-4 | - | - | TRBV29-1 | CSVSRGLGRPNEKLFF | TGCAGCGTGTCCAGGGGTTTGGGACGACCTAATGAAAAACTGTTTTTT
TRBJ2-5 | - | - | TRBV30 | CAWGGTVQETQYF | TGTGCCTGGGGGGGGACAGTCCAAGAGACCCAGTACTTC
TRBJ2-5 | - | TRBD2 | TRBV4-3 | CASSQVEGLAGPQYF | TGCGCCAGCAGCCAAGTGGAGGGACTAGCGGGGCCCCAGTACTTC
TRBJ1-5 | - | TRBD1 | TRBV19 | CASSILGGESTQPQHF | TGTGCCAGTAGTATCTTAGGGGGCGAGTCCACCCAGCCCCAGCATTTT
TRBJ2-7 | - | - | TRBV7-9 | CASSDRTGRDEQYF | TGTGCCAGCAGCGACCGGACAGGGAGGGACGAGCAGTACTTC
TRBJ2-6 | - | - | TRBV19 | CASTDRTRSGANVLTF | TGTGCCAGTACCGACAGGACCCGCTCTGGGGCCAACGTCCTGACTTTC
TRBJ1-5 | - | - | TRBV27 | CASSLADRPDQPQHF | TGTGCCAGCAGTTTAGCTGACAGGCCAGATCAGCCCCAGCATTTT
TRBJ2-1 | - | - | TRBV30 | CAWSPFEEAQFF | TGTGCCTGGAGCCCTTTCGAGGAGGCGCAGTTCTTC
TRBJ1-5 | once | - | TRBV7-2 | CASSLTPQGNQPQHF | TGTGCCAGCAGCTTAACACCCCAGGGCAATCAGCCCCAGCATTTT
TRBJ1-6 | - | TRBD1 | TRBV27 | CASSRDSRNSPLHF | TGTGCCAGCAGTCGGGACAGTCGTAATTCACCCCTCCACTTT
TRBJ2-7 | - | - | TRBV7-9 | CASSPGQSSYEQYF | TGTGCCAGCAGCCCAGGACAGAGCTCCTACGAGCAGTACTTC
TRBJ2-5 | - | - | TRBV5-8 | CASSFGQQETQYF | TGTGCCAGCAGCTTCGGACAGCAAGAGACCCAGTACTTC
TRBJ1-1 | - | - | TRBV6-1 | CASSGHSRGQLDTEAFF | TGTGCCAGCAGTGGCCACTCGAGAGGGCAGTTGGACACTGAAGCTTTCTTT
TRBJ1-1 | - | TRBD1 | TRBV15 | CATSRTGGHEAFF | TGTGCCACCAGCAGAACAGGGGGCCATGAAGCTTTCTTT
TRBJ1-1 | - | TRBD1 | TRBV7-9 | CASSLETGGWDTEAFF | TGTGCCAGCAGCTTAGAAACAGGGGGTTGGGACACTGAAGCTTTCTTT
TRBJ2-7 | - | - | TRBV7-9 | CASSLTSGDEQYF | TGTGCCAGCAGCTTAACGTCAGGGGACGAGCAGTACTTC
TRBJ2-7 | - | - | TRBV25-1 | CASSDLDSVVYYEQYF | TGTGCCAGCAGTGACCTAGACAGCGTGGTATACTACGAGCAGTACTTC
TRBJ1-1 | few | - | TRBV5-1 | CASSLALGQGTEAFF | TGCGCCAGCAGCTTGGCGTTGGGGCAGGGGACTGAAGCTTTCTTT
TRBJ2-3 | - | TRBD2 | TRBV2 | CASSRQMPTSADTQYF | TGTGCCAGCAGTCGCCAGATGCCAACTAGCGCAGATACGCAGTATTTT
TRBJ1-2 | - | TRBD1 | TRBV6-5 | CASRPLDRGREGYTF | TGTGCCAGCAGACCTTTGGACAGGGGGCGCGAAGGCTACACCTTC
TRBJ1-5 | - | TRBD1 | TRBV27 | CASSPGQGSYSNQPQHF | TGTGCCAGCAGCCCAGGACAGGGGTCGTATAGCAATCAGCCCCAGCATTTT